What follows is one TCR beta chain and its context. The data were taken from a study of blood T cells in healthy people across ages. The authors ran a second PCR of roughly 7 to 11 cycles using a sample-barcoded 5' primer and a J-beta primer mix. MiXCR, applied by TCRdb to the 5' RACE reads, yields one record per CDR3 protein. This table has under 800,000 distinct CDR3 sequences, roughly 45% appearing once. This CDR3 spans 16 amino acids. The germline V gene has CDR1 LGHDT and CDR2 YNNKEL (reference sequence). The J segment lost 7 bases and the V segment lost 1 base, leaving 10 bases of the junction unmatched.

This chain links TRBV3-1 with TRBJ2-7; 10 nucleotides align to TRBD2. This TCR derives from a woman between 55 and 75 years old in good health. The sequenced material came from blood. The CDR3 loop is CASSQAMQREGLEQYF. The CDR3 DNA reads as TGTGCCAGCAGCCAAGCAATGCAGCGGGAGGGCCTTGAGCAGTACTTC.